This T cell receptor (beta chain) was documented in a study of T cell changes during pregnancy in multiple sclerosis. The CDR3 extends over 14 amino acids. The V end lost 3 bases, the J end lost 1 base, and 7 bases lay between the germline ends. Germline V lookup: CDR1 MNHEY, CDR2 SMNVEV (reference sequence). Here immunoSEQ multiplex PCR was the method, and the copy in TCRdb shows in-frame clones only, minus some. Among about 55,000 clones listed, 94% were seen once. The count of this clone is one. This TCR was recovered from a female donor with multiple sclerosis, enrolled in a pregnancy study. This specimen consisted of CD8+ T cells from peripheral blood mononuclear cells, obtained in the third trimester of pregnancy. The V call is TRBV27, the J call TRBJ1-5; D may be TRBD1 (6 bases). In DNA form, the CDR3 reads TGTGCCAGCAGTTTCCAGGGGAGCAATCAGCCCCAGCATTTT. This codes for CASSFQGSNQPQHF.